One and the same sample provided the 23 T cell receptor beta chains below, sequenced in a study of PD-1 blockade in mismatch repair-deficient tumors. This table comes from immunoSEQ multiplex PCR, and its TCRdb copy is limited to in-frame clones, with some not included. The sample shows about 84,000 clones, approximately 84% of them seen only once. The sample here was peripheral blood, taken 12 weeks after starting pembrolizumab. The receptors stem from an adult with mismatch repair-deficient cancer.

The rearrangement uses TRBV11-3 and TRBJ2-1, with 10 bases that match TRBD1. CDR1 is SGHNT and CDR2 is YENEEA in the germline V gene. The V gene end was trimmed by 2 bases and the J gene end by 7 bases; junction bases not matched to a gene: 17. CDR3 length: 19 residues. CDR3 loop: CASSLSHRDRGFQPNEQFF. As DNA, the CDR3 is TGTGCCAGCAGCTTATCCCACCGGGACAGGGGCTTCCAACCGAATGAGCAGTTCTTC.

The chain combines TRBV11-3 with TRBJ2-1; TRBD2 matches at 13 bases. Losses at the gene ends were 5 bases for V and 8 bases for J; bases not matched to a gene: 15. This CDR3 has 18 amino acids. Germline V gives CDR1 SGHNT, CDR2 YENEEA. The CDR3 nucleotides are TGTGCCAGCAGCAATACGTACTGGACTAGCGGGAGTTGGGATGAGCAGTTCTTC. Its protein product is CASSNTYWTSGSWDEQFF.

In its sample, this clone was seen once. The rearrangement joins TRBV7-8 to TRBJ2-7; 14 nucleotides match TRBD2. Per the germline V gene, CDR1 is SGHVS and CDR2 is FQNEAQ. This CDR3 has 16 residues. J gave up 6 bases and V 5 bases, and 9 bases lay outside the gene matches. In nucleotides, the CDR3 is TGTGCCAGCAGCCCAACCGGGACTAGCGGGAGCATCGAGCAGTACTTC. Its protein product is CASSPTGTSGSIEQYF.

The rearrangement links TRBV5-4 to TRBJ2-7, with D unclear. There are 13 residues in the CDR3. Trimming left V 1 base short and J 2 bases short, with 7 bases between. Germline-derived CDR1 and CDR2 are SGHNT and YYREEE (reference sequence). CDR3 protein: CASSLFRAYEQYF. DNA of the CDR3: TGTGCCAGCAGCTTGTTTAGGGCCTACGAGCAGTACTTC.

The chain employs TRBV7-2 and TRBJ1-2, with unresolved D. Trimming took off 5 bases at V and 7 bases at J, with 17 bases between the two ends. The CDR3 runs 14 residues. Germline V gene lookup returns CDR1 SGHTA and CDR2 FQGNSA. The CDR3 nucleotides are TGTGCCAGCAGCCGAGGACTGGCAAAGGGTGGCTACACCTTC. This encodes CASSRGLAKGGYTF.

The chain has TRBV4-1 and TRBJ1-1; 7 bases line up with TRBD1. Germline-derived CDR1 and CDR2 are MGHRA and YSYEKL. This CDR3 contains 15 residues. The V gene end was trimmed by 4 bases and the J gene end by 1 base; junction bases not matched to a gene: 6. DNA of the CDR3: TGCGCCAGCAGCCGCGCCGGGACAGCGAACACTGAAGCTTTCTTT. Protein sequence: CASSRAGTANTEAFF.

The gene calls are TRBV6-1 and TRBJ1-2; tentative D call: TRBD1 (5 bases). Deletions cut 4 bases from V and 2 bases from J, with 17 bases between. CDR3 size: 16 residues. Per germline, CDR1 MNHNS and CDR2 SASEGT. In nucleotides, the CDR3 is TGTGCCAGCAGTGGGGGCGACGGGAACCGGAACTATGGCTACACCTTC. Its translation is CASSGGDGNRNYGYTF.

The CDR3: CATSRDGRSNNEQFF. The DNA for the CDR3 is TGTGCCACCAGCAGGGACGGGAGGTCCAACAATGAGCAGTTCTTC. The rearrangement joins TRBV15 to TRBJ2-1, with 7 bases lining up with TRBD2. Germline loops: CDR1 LNHNV, CDR2 YYDKDF (reference sequence). Trimming cost V 3 bases and J 5 bases; bases outside gene matches: 7. The CDR3 consists of 15 residues.

The rearrangement joins TRBV7-2 to TRBJ1-4, with 7 nucleotides matching TRBD1. Germline values: CDR1 SGHTA, CDR2 FQGNSA. J lost 8 bases, V lost 6 bases, and 9 bases had no gene match. The CDR3 runs to 14 residues. As DNA, the CDR3 is TGTGCCAGCAGGGAGGGGGCAAGCACGGAAAAACTGTTTTTT. Its protein product is CASREGASTEKLFF.

The chain couples TRBV10-3 to TRBJ2-3, with 10 bases fitting TRBD2. From germline, CDR1 is ENHRY and CDR2 SYGVKD. With 11 bases clipped from V and 2 bases from J, the junction kept 10 bases outside the gene matches. This CDR3 region has 15 residues. The CDR3 sequence is CASRRLAGITDTQYF. In DNA form, the CDR3 reads TGTGCCTCCCGCCGACTAGCGGGTATCACAGATACGCAGTATTTT.

The rearrangement uses TRBV25-1 and TRBJ2-6; tentative D call: TRBD1 (5 bases). This CDR3 contains 15 residues. The V gene lost 4 bases and the J gene lost 0 bases, with 7 bases spanning the gap. CDR1 and CDR2 (germline): MGHDK, SYGVNS. Written as DNA, the CDR3 is TGTGCCAGCAGTGCCAGGGACTCTGGGGCCAACGTCCTGACTTTC. Its translation: CASSARDSGANVLTF.

The chain links TRBV11-3 to TRBJ2-7; the D gene could be TRBD1 or TRBD2 (5 bases each). Germline-derived CDR1 and CDR2 are SGHNT and YENEEA. The V and J ends lost 1 base and 6 bases respectively, with 13 bases between them. The CDR3 spans 14 residues. CDR3 protein: CASSLVSGAGEQYF. CDR3 nucleotide sequence: TGTGCCAGCAGCTTAGTTTCTGGGGCGGGCGAGCAGTACTTC.

This clone was recorded once. The CDR3 sequence: CASSFRGYGHEQFF. CDR3 nucleotides: TGTGCCAGCAGCTTTAGAGGTTACGGCCATGAGCAGTTCTTC. The chain recombines TRBV14 with TRBJ2-1; no clear D gene. Germline loops: CDR1 SGHDN, CDR2 FVKESK. The CDR3 is 14 amino acids. Trimming stripped 5 bases from V and 8 bases from J, with 16 bases between.

The V gene is TRBV7-2, the J gene TRBJ2-7; D may be TRBD2 (5 bases). The CDR3 contains 14 residues. Trimming took off 7 bases at V and 2 bases at J, with 15 bases between the two ends. CDR1 and CDR2 from the germline V gene are SGHTA and FQGNSA. In DNA, the CDR3 is TGTGCCAGCAAGATAAGCGGAAATCCCTACGAGCAGTACTTC. It translates to CASKISGNPYEQYF.

V usage is TRBV9 and J usage is TRBJ1-1; the match to TRBD1 covers 10 bases. The V gene end was trimmed by 4 bases and the J gene end by 4 bases; junction bases not matched to a gene: 7. The germline V gene encodes CDR1 SGDLS and CDR2 YYNGEE. This CDR3 is built from 15 residues. The CDR3 is CASSWGTGEATEAFF. The CDR3 bases are TGTGCCAGCAGCTGGGGGACAGGGGAGGCCACTGAAGCTTTCTTT.

This chain uses TRBV5-1 with TRBJ2-7, with 14 bases lining up with TRBD2. V dropped 4 bases and J dropped 4; count of bases not matched to a gene: 7. Germline V lookup: CDR1 SGHRS, CDR2 YFSETQ. The CDR3 is 16 residues long. In DNA form, the CDR3 reads TGCGCCAGCAGCCCGGGACTAGCGGGAGTCGAGTACGAGCAGTACTTC. Protein sequence: CASSPGLAGVEYEQYF.

The V gene is TRBV21-1, the J gene TRBJ2-7; the table's D gene call, TRBD2, was not cross checked with the DNA. TRBV21-1 is recorded as a pseudogene. This CDR3 comprises 18 residues. The CDR3 protein is CASSKVSFWASAALVQYF. For the CDR3, the DNA is TGTGCCAGCAGCAAAGTTTCTTTCTGGGCTAGCGCCGCGTTGGTGCAGTACTTC.

This clone was seen just once. The genes are TRBV29-1 and TRBJ2-1; D is perhaps TRBD2 (5 bases). This CDR3 has 14 residues. The V and J ends lost 3 bases and 9 bases respectively, with 18 bases between them. The germline V gene has CDR1 SQVTM and CDR2 ANQGSEA. CDR3: CSVEAGAGDGEQFF. The DNA for the CDR3 is TGCAGCGTTGAGGCGGGTGCTGGGGATGGTGAGCAGTTCTTC.

The rearrangement joins TRBV6-5 to TRBJ2-2, with D possibly being TRBD1 or TRBD2 (5 bases each). Per the germline V gene, CDR1 is MNHEY and CDR2 is SVGAGI. The CDR3 is made up of 15 amino acids. V shed 6 bases and J shed 5 bases, with 16 bases lying between them. The CDR3: CASSEDSGYTGELFF. The DNA for the CDR3 is TGTGCCAGCAGCGAGGACTCAGGGTATACCGGGGAGCTGTTTTTT.

The V gene is TRBV2, the J gene TRBJ1-1; TRBD1 matches at 7 bases. V lost 6 bases to trimming and J lost 2 bases; unmatched junction nucleotides: 9. This CDR3 spans 15 amino acids. Germline V CDR1 and CDR2: SNHLY, FYNNEI. The DNA of the CDR3 is TGTGCCAGCAGACCAACAGGGGCGTTAAACACTGAAGCTTTCTTT. Its protein is CASRPTGALNTEAFF. The variable domain in full, with the rest retrieved from reference TRBV2 and TRBJ1-1, is EPEVTQTPSHQVTQMGQEVILRCVPISNHLYFYWYRQILGQKVEFLVSFYNNEISEKSEIFDDQFSVERPDGSNFTLKIRSTKLEDSAMYFCASRPTGALNTEAFFGQGTRLTVV.

This chain links TRBV10-2 with TRBJ1-5; TRBD1 agrees at 8 bases. The CDR3 spans 15 residues. Germline CDR1 reads WSHSY; CDR2 reads SAAADI. V was clipped by 6 bases and J by 2 bases; unmatched bases: 6. CDR3 bases: TGCGCCAGCAGCGGGACAGGTATGGGCAATCAGCCCCAGCATTTT. Encoded protein: CASSGTGMGNQPQHF.

V is TRBV5-1 and J is TRBJ2-5, with 9 bases identical to TRBD1. The CDR3 runs 18 residues. Germline V gene data show CDR1 as SGHRS and CDR2 as YFSETQ. V lost 0 bases, J lost 4 bases, and 13 bases stayed unmatched. The CDR3 sequence: CASSLAVGWGTGPETQYF. CDR3 in DNA: TGCGCCAGCAGCTTGGCAGTGGGATGGGGGACAGGGCCAGAGACCCAGTACTTC.

This clone came up once. The rearrangement uses TRBV4-1 and TRBJ2-1; D is undetermined. CDR1 and CDR2 from the germline V gene are MGHRA and YSYEKL. V lost 0 bases and J 9 bases, leaving 9 bases between the germline ends. This CDR3 has 13 residues. CDR3 coding DNA: TGCGCCAGCAGCCAAGATATCTACTCTGAGCAGTTCTTC. Protein sequence: CASSQDIYSEQFF.